This T cell receptor beta chain is from a study of T cell changes during pregnancy in multiple sclerosis. The method was immunoSEQ multiplex PCR; TCRdb's version includes in-frame clones alone and lacks a portion of them. In the table there are 30,000 to 40,000 clones, around 90% of which are singletons. The TCR originated in a female donor in good health, enrolled as a control in a pregnancy study. The sample consisted of CD4+ T cells from peripheral blood mononuclear cells, taken in the third trimester of pregnancy.

CDR3 loop: CASTGASYEQYF. Here the CDR3 DNA reads TGTGCCAGCACAGGGGCTAGCTACGAGCAGTACTTC. The chain is built from TRBV6-1 and TRBJ2-7; weak D call: TRBD1 (6 bases). Germline V gives CDR1 MNHNS, CDR2 SASEGT. Trimming pared 7 bases from V and 3 bases from J, leaving 10 bases between. The CDR3 runs to 12 residues.